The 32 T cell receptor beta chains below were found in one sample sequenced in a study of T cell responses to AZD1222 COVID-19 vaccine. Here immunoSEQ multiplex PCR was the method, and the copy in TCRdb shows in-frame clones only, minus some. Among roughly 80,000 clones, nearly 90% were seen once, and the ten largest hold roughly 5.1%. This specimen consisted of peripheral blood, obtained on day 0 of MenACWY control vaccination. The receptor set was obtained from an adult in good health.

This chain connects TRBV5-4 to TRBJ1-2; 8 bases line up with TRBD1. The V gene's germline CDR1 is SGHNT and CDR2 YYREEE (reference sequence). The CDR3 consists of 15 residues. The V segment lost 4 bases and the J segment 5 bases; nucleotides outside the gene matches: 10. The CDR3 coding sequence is TGTGCCAGCAGCCCGGACAGGGCGGCCTCTTATGGCTACACCTTC. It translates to CASSPDRAASYGYTF.

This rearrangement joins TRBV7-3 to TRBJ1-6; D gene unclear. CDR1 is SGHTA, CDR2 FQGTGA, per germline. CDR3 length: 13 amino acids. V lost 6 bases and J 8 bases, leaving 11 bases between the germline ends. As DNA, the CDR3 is TGTGCCAGCAGTCGGACTTTAGATTCACCCCTCCACTTT. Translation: CASSRTLDSPLHF.

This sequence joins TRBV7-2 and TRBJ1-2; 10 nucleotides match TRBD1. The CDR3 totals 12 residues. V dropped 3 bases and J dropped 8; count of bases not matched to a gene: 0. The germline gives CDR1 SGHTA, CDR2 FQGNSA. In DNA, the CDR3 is TGTGCCAGCAGCTTGGACAGGGGGGGCTACACCTTC. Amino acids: CASSLDRGGYTF.

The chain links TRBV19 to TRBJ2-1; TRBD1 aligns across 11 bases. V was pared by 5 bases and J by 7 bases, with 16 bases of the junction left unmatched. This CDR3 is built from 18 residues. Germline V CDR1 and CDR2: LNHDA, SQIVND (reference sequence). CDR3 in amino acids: CASSSNPPGTGGGNEQFF. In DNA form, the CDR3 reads TGTGCCAGTAGTTCGAACCCCCCGGGGACAGGGGGAGGAAATGAGCAGTTCTTC.

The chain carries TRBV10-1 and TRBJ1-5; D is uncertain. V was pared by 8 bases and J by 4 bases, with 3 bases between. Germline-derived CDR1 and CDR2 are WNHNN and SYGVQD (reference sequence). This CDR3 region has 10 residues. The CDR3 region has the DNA TGCGCCAGCCTAAATCAGCCCCAGCATTTT. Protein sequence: CASLNQPQHF.

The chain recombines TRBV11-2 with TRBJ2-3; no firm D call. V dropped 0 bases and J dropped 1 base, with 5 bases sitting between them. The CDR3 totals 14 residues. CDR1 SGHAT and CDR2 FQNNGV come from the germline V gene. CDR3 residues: CASSLDSRTDTQYF. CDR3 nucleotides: TGTGCCAGCAGCTTAGACTCCCGCACAGATACGCAGTATTTT.

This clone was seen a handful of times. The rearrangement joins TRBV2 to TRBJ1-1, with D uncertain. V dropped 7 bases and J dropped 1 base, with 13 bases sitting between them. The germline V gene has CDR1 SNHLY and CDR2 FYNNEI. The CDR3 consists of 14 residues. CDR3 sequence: CASTSAGKNTEAFF. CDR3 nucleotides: TGTGCCAGCACGTCAGCAGGCAAGAACACTGAAGCTTTCTTT.

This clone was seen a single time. CDR3 residues: CSVPTGSINYGYTF. CDR3 DNA sequence: TGCAGCGTTCCCACGGGCAGCATAAACTATGGCTACACCTTC. The rearrangement joins TRBV29-1 to TRBJ1-2; D not certain. Germline V CDR1 and CDR2: SQVTM, ANQGSEA. V shed 5 bases and J shed 2 bases, with 15 bases lying between them. The CDR3 totals 14 residues.

CDR3 loop: CASSIGEGQPQHF. In DNA, the CDR3 is TGTGCCAGTAGTATTGGGGAAGGGCAGCCCCAGCATTTT. The chain has TRBV19 and TRBJ1-5; D unclear. Germline CDR1 reads LNHDA; CDR2 reads SQIVND (reference sequence). The CDR3 extends over 13 amino acids. V shed 3 bases and J shed 7 bases, with 10 bases lying between them. Based on the CDR3 plus reference TRBV19 and TRBJ1-5, the full variable domain is DGGITQSPKYLFRKEGQNVTLSCEQNLNHDAMYWYRQDPGQGLRLIYYSQIVNDFQKGDIAEGYSVSREKKESFPLTVTSAQKNPTAFYLCASSIGEGQPQHFGDGTRLSIL.

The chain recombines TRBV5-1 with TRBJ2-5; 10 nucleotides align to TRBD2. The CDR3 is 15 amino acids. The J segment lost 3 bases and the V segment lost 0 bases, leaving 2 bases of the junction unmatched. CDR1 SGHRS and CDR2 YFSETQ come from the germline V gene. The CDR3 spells CASSLGGLAEETQYF. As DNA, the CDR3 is TGCGCCAGCAGCTTGGGAGGACTAGCGGAAGAGACCCAGTACTTC.

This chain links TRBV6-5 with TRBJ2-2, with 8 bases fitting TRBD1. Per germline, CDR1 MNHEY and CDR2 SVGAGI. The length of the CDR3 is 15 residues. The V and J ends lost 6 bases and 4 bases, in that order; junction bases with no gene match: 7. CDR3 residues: CASSLTGVGTGELFF. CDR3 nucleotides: TGTGCCAGCAGCCTGACAGGGGTCGGCACCGGGGAGCTGTTTTTT.

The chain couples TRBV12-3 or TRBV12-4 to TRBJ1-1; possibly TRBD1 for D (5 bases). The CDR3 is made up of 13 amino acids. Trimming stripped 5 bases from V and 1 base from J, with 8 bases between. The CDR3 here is CASSPGPNTEAFF. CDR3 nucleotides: TGTGCCAGCAGTCCGGGACCGAACACTGAAGCTTTCTTT.

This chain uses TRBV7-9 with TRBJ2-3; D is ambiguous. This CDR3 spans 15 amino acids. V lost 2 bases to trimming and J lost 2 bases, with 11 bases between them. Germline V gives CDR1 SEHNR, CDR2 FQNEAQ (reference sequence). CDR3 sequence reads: CASSLSGSYTDTQYF. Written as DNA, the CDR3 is TGTGCCAGCAGCTTAAGTGGCAGCTACACAGATACGCAGTATTTT. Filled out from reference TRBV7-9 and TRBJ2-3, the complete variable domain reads DTGVSQNPRHKITKRGQNVTFRCDPISEHNRLYWYRQTLGQGPEFLTYFQNEAQLEKSRLLSDRFSAERPKGSFSTLEIQRTEQGDSAMYLCASSLSGSYTDTQYFGPGTRLTVL.

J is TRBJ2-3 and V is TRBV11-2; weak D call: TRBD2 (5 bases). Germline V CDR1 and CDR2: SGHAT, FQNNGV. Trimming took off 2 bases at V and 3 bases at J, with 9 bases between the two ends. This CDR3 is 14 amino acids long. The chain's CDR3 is CASSLSGWTDTQYF. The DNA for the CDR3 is TGTGCCAGCAGCTTATCGGGGTGGACAGATACGCAGTATTTT.

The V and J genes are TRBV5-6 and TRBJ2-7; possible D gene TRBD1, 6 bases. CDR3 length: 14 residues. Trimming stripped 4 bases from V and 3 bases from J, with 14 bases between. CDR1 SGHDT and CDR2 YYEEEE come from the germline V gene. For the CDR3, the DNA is TGTGCCAGCAGCCTTCGACAGGAGAGCTACGAGCAGTACTTC. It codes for CASSLRQESYEQYF. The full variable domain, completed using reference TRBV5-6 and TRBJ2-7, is DAGVTQSPTHLIKTRGQQVTLRCSPKSGHDTVSWYQQALGQGPQFIFQYYEEEERQRGNFPDRFSGHQFPNYSSELNVNALLLGDSALYLCASSLRQESYEQYFGPGTRLTVT.

The CDR3 DNA follows: TGTGCCAGTAGCACGGGGGCAGGAAACTATGGCTACACCTTC. Protein product: CASSTGAGNYGYTF. V is TRBV19 and J is TRBJ1-2; TRBD1 is a possible D gene (6 bases). From germline, CDR1 is LNHDA and CDR2 SQIVND (reference sequence). The CDR3 sequence is 14 residues long. Trimming removed 6 bases at V and 2 bases at J, with 13 bases between.

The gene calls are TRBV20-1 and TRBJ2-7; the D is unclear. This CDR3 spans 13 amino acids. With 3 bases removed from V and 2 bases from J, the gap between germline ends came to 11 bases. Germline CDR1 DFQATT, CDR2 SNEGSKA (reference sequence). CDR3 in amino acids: CSASKGGPYEQYF. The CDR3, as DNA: TGCAGTGCTAGTAAGGGCGGCCCCTACGAGCAGTACTTC.

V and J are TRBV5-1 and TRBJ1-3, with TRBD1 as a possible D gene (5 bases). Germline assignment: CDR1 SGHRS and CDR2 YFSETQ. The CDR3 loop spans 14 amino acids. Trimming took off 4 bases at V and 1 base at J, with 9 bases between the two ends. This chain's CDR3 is CASSEGTSGNTIYF. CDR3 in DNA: TGCGCCAGCAGCGAAGGGACGTCTGGAAACACCATATATTTT.

CDR3 protein: CASTPEGVSYEQYF. For the CDR3, the DNA is TGTGCCAGCACCCCGGAGGGGGTCTCCTACGAGCAGTACTTC. V usage is TRBV9 and J usage is TRBJ2-7; D possibly matches TRBD1 or TRBD2 (6 bases each). V lost 6 bases, J lost 0 bases, and 13 bases lay in between. The CDR3 loop spans 14 amino acids. Looked up from germline, CDR1 is SGDLS and CDR2 is YYNGEE.

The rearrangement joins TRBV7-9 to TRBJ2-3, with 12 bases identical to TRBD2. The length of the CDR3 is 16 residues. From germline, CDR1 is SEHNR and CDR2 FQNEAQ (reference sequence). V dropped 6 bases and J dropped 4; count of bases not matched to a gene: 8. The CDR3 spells CASSLASGGASDTQYF. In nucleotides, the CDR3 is TGTGCCAGCAGTTTGGCTAGCGGGGGGGCCTCAGATACGCAGTATTTT.

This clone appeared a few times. The CDR3 region is CASSQDLWSGGLTDTQYF. CDR3 bases: TGTGCCAGCAGCCAAGATTTATGGAGCGGGGGCCTCACAGATACGCAGTATTTT. The chain recombines TRBV3-1 (or the pseudogene TRBV3-2) with TRBJ2-3; TRBD2 matches 8 bases. Unmatched junction bases numbered 10, after V lost 0 bases and J lost 2 bases. Germline CDR1 LGHDT, CDR2 YNNKEL (reference sequence). CDR3 length: 18 residues.

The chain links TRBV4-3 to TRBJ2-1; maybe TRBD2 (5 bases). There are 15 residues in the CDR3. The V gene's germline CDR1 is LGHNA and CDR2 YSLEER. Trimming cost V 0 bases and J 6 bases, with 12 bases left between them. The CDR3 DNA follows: TGCGCCAGCAGCCAAGAATACCCTAGCAGCAATGAGCAGTTCTTC. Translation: CASSQEYPSSNEQFF.

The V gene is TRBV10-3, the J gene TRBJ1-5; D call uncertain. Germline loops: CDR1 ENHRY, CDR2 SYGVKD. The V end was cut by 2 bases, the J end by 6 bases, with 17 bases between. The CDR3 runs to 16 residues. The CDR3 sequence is CAISETGSFTGQPQHF. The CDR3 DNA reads TGTGCCATCAGTGAGACGGGATCGTTTACTGGTCAGCCCCAGCATTTT.

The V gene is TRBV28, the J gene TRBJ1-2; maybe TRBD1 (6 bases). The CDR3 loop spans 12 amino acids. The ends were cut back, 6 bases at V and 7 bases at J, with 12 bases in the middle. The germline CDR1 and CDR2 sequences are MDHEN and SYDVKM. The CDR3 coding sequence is TGTGCCAGCAGGGAGGGGGGTGGTGGCTACACCTTC. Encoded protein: CASREGGGGYTF.

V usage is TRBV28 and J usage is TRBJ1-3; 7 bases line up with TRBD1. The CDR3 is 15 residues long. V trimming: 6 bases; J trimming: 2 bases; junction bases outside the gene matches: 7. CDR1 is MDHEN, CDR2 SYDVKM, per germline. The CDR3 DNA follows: TGTGCCAGCAGCCCACCCAGGGGGACTGGAAACACCATATATTTT. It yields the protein CASSPPRGTGNTIYF.

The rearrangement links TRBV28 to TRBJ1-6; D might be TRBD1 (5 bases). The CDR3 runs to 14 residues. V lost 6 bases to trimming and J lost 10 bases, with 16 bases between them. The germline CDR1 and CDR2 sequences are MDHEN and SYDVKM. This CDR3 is CASRGGIRGSPLHF. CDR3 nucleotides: TGTGCCAGCAGGGGCGGGATAAGGGGATCACCCCTCCACTTT. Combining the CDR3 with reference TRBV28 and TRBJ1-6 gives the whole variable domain DVKVTQSSRYLVKRTGEKVFLECVQDMDHENMFWYRQDPGLGLRLIYFSYDVKMKEKGDIPEGYSVSREKKERFSLILESASTNQTSMYLCASRGGIRGSPLHFGNGTRLTVT.

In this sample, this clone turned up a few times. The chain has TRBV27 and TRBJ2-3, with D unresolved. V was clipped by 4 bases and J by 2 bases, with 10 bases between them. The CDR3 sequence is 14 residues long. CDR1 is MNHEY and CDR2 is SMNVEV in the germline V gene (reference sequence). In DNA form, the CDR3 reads TGTGCCAGCAGTTATCGGATGCTCACAGATACGCAGTATTTT. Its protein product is CASSYRMLTDTQYF.

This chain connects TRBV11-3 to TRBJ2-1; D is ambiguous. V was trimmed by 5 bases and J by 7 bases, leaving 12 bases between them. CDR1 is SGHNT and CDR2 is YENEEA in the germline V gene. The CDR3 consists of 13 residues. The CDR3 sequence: CASSRLGANEQFF. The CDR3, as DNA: TGTGCCAGCAGCCGGCTGGGTGCGAATGAGCAGTTCTTC.

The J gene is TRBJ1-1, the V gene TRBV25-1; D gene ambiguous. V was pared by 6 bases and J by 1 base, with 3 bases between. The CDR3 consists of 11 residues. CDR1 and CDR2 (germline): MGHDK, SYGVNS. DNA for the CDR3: TGTGCCAGCAGAGGGAACACTGAAGCTTTCTTT. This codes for CASRGNTEAFF.

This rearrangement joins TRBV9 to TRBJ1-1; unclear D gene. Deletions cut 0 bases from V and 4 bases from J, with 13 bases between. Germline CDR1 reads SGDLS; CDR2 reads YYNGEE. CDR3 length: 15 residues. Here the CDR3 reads CASSVVGSVGTEAFF. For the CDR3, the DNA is TGTGCCAGCAGCGTAGTGGGGAGTGTGGGCACTGAAGCTTTCTTT. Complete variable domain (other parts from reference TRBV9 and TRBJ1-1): DSGVTQTPKHLITATGQRVTLRCSPRSGDLSVYWYQQSLDQGLQFLIQYYNGEERAKGNILERFSAQQFPDLHSELNLSSLELGDSALYFCASSVVGSVGTEAFFGQGTRLTVV.

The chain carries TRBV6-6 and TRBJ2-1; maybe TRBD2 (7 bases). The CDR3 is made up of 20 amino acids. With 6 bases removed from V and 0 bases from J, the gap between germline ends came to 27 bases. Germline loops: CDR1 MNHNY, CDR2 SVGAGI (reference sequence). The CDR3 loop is CASSATLAGAGLGSYNEQFF. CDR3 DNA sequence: TGTGCCAGCAGCGCCACGCTGGCGGGGGCCGGGCTCGGCTCCTACAATGAGCAGTTCTTC.

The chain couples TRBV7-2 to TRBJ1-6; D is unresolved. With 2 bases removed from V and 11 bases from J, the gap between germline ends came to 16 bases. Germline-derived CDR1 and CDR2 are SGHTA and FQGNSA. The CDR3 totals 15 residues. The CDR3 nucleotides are TGTGCCAGCAGCTTAATGGGATCCTCAGGCCCACCCCTCCACTTT. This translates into CASSLMGSSGPPLHF. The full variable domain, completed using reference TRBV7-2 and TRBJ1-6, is GAGVSQSPSNKVTEKGKDVELRCDPISGHTALYWYRQSLGQGLEFLIYFQGNSAPDKSGLPSDRFSAERTGGSVSTLTIQRTQQEDSAVYLCASSLMGSSGPPLHFGNGTRLTVT.